This passage covers 31 T cell receptor beta chains from one sample sequenced in a study of blood T cell repertoires in COVID-19. Profiling relied on immunoSEQ multiplex PCR, and the TCRdb table lists in-frame clones only, not all of them. There are 350,000 to 450,000 clones in the sample; about 85% occur only once, and roughly 3.9% lies in the top ten. The specimen was peripheral blood. These receptors originate from a woman between 18 and 29 years old with acute or convalescent COVID-19.

The rearrangement joins TRBV19 to TRBJ1-1; unclear D gene. V dropped 6 bases and J dropped 0 bases, with 11 bases sitting between them. The CDR3 consists of 14 residues. Germline-derived CDR1 and CDR2 are LNHDA and SQIVND (reference sequence). Here the CDR3 reads CASSTDFMNTEAFF. In nucleotides, the CDR3 is TGTGCCAGTAGCACAGATTTCATGAACACTGAAGCTTTCTTT.

CDR3 sequence: CASSPSNSVETQYF. As DNA, the CDR3 is TGTGCCAGCAGCCCCTCAAACTCGGTAGAGACCCAGTACTTC. The chain recombines TRBV3-1 (or the pseudogene TRBV3-2) with TRBJ2-5, with unresolved D. The germline CDR1 and CDR2 sequences are LGHDT and YNNKEL (reference sequence). This CDR3 has 14 residues. V lost 4 bases and J 4 bases, leaving 13 bases between the germline ends.

This sequence joins TRBV5-4 and TRBJ2-7, with 7 bases lining up with TRBD1. The CDR3 is made up of 15 amino acids. CDR1 is SGHNT and CDR2 is YYREEE in the germline V gene (reference sequence). The trim removed 3 bases at V and 6 bases at J, leaving 12 bases unmatched. The DNA for the CDR3 is TGTGCCAGCAGCTACGAGAAGACAGGGTGGGGCGAGCAGTACTTC. It codes for CASSYEKTGWGEQYF.

This clone has just one count. The gene calls are TRBV3-1 (or the pseudogene TRBV3-2) and TRBJ2-7; D is uncertain. Germline V CDR1 and CDR2: LGHDT, YNNKEL (reference sequence). The length of the CDR3 is 15 residues. Trimming left V 0 bases short and J 0 bases short, with 9 bases between. The DNA for the CDR3 is TGTGCCAGCAGCCAAGATCGAGGCATCTCCTACGAGCAGTACTTC. As protein: CASSQDRGISYEQYF.

The V gene is TRBV10-3, the J gene TRBJ1-4, with D unresolved. V was pared by 3 bases and J by 8 bases, with 7 bases between. Germline CDR1 reads ENHRY; CDR2 reads SYGVKD. CDR3 length equals 12 residues. The CDR3 region is CAISDSREKLFF. The CDR3 DNA reads as TGTGCCATCAGTGACAGCAGGGAAAAACTGTTTTTT.

The genes are TRBV29-1 and TRBJ2-2; 10 bases map to TRBD2. Germline V lookup: CDR1 SQVTM, CDR2 ANQGSEA. The CDR3 contains 14 residues. V lost 5 bases and J lost 4; bases outside the gene matches: 4. CDR3 sequence reads: CSVRSSGGTGELFF. The DNA for the CDR3 is TGCAGCGTTCGCTCTAGCGGGGGCACCGGGGAGCTGTTTTTT.

This chain links TRBV3-1 (or the pseudogene TRBV3-2) with TRBJ2-7; TRBD2 matches at 7 bases. CDR1 is LGHDT and CDR2 is YNNKEL in the germline V gene (reference sequence). V dropped 6 bases and J dropped 7; count of bases not matched to a gene: 9. The CDR3 runs to 13 residues. The CDR3 DNA follows: TGTGCCAGCAGAGACTGGGGCGGGGGAGAGCAGTACTTC. The encoded protein is CASRDWGGGEQYF.

This clone was seen just once. The rearrangement joins TRBV28 to TRBJ2-2; TRBD2 matches at 15 bases. This CDR3 spans 21 amino acids. With V trimmed by 7 bases and J by 0 bases, 15 bases remained unmatched. The germline gives CDR1 MDHEN, CDR2 SYDVKM. The CDR3 sequence: CASNTDPGLAGGVANTGELFF. In DNA form, the CDR3 reads TGTGCCAGCAATACGGACCCAGGACTAGCGGGAGGGGTTGCGAACACCGGGGAGCTGTTTTTT.

The V gene is TRBV7-2, the J gene TRBJ2-7; D is possibly TRBD2 (6 bases). The CDR3 spans 14 residues. CDR1 is SGHTA and CDR2 is FQGNSA in the germline V gene. Trimming cost V 5 bases and J 2 bases, with 13 bases left between them. DNA for the CDR3: TGTGCCAGCAGCCTGGGGGGAGTCACCTACGAGCAGTACTTC. Translating it yields CASSLGGVTYEQYF.

A note on this clone: One end of the junction varies from germline; a read error may be responsible. The same CDR3 is also encoded by other DNA sequences in this sample. This chain's CDR3 is CASSWTGGNQPQHF. CDR3 nucleotides: TGTGCCAGCAGTTGGACAGGGGGCAACCAGCCCCAGCATTTT. V usage is TRBV27 and J usage is TRBJ1-5, with 11 bases identical to TRBD1. There are 14 residues in the CDR3. From germline, CDR1 is MNHEY and CDR2 SMNVEV (reference sequence).

V gene TRBV7-9 combines with J gene TRBJ1-6; perhaps TRBD1 as D (6 bases). The ends were cut back, 5 bases at V and 7 bases at J, with 18 bases in the middle. The CDR3 consists of 16 residues. The germline CDR1 and CDR2 sequences are SEHNR and FQNEAQ (reference sequence). DNA of the CDR3: TGTGCCAGCAGCCCCCAGAGGGGGATTTTGAATTCACCCCTCCACTTT. As protein: CASSPQRGILNSPLHF.

The genes are TRBV19 and TRBJ1-2; the match to TRBD1 covers 8 bases. J was trimmed by 4 bases and V by 7 bases; bases with no gene match: 8. The CDR3 is made up of 14 amino acids. CDR1 LNHDA and CDR2 SQIVND come from the germline V gene (reference sequence). This CDR3 is CASNPGGAGYGYTF. CDR3 DNA: TGTGCCAGTAACCCAGGGGGCGCGGGCTATGGCTACACCTTC.

Here the CDR3 reads CASSLGGNPNTEAFF. As DNA, the CDR3 is TGCGCCAGCAGCTTGGGCGGCAACCCGAACACTGAAGCTTTCTTT. V and J are TRBV5-1 and TRBJ1-1; D unresolved. Germline values: CDR1 SGHRS, CDR2 YFSETQ. V dropped 0 bases and J dropped 1 base, with 10 bases sitting between them. This CDR3 region has 15 residues. Based on the CDR3 plus reference TRBV5-1 and TRBJ1-1, the full variable domain is KAGVTQTPRYLIKTRGQQVTLSCSPISGHRSVSWYQQTPGQGLQFLFEYFSETQRNKGNFPGRFSGRQFSNSRSEMNVSTLELGDSALYLCASSLGGNPNTEAFFGQGTRLTVV.

This chain connects TRBV24-1 to TRBJ2-1; 9 nucleotides match TRBD1. Germline CDR1 reads KGHDR; CDR2 reads SFDVKD. The CDR3 spans 16 residues. V trimming: 0 bases; J trimming: 6 bases; junction bases outside the gene matches: 5. The CDR3 sequence: CATSDLKGQGINEQFF. The CDR3, as DNA: TGTGCCACCAGTGATTTGAAGGGACAGGGCATCAATGAGCAGTTCTTC.

The rearrangement links TRBV12-2 to TRBJ2-7; whether TRBD1, the table's D call, matches the DNA was not checked. TRBV12-2 is termed a pseudogene. The CDR3 has 14 residues. CDR3 sequence (DNA): TGTGCAAGTCGCTTATTAGGACAGGTCTACGAGCAGTACTTC. Its protein product is CASRLLGQVYEQYF.

V is TRBV19 and J is TRBJ2-3; unclear D gene. V lost 6 bases and J 0 bases, leaving 7 bases between the germline ends. The CDR3 sequence is 13 residues long. Germline V gene data show CDR1 as LNHDA and CDR2 as SQIVND (reference sequence). The CDR3 spells CASSESSTDTQYF. DNA of the CDR3: TGTGCCAGTAGCGAGTCTAGCACAGATACGCAGTATTTT.

The chain joins TRBV6-5 to TRBJ1-1, with a tentative D call TRBD1 (6 bases). The CDR3 has 16 amino acids. In germline, CDR1 is MNHEY, CDR2 SVGAGI. V lost 2 bases, J lost 4 bases, and 17 bases lay in between. The CDR3 nucleotides read TGTGCCAGCAGTTACGGCAGGGGAATCGGTGGCACTGAAGCTTTCTTT. Translation: CASSYGRGIGGTEAFF.

V gene TRBV29-1 combines with J gene TRBJ1-5, with 11 bases that match TRBD1. CDR1 and CDR2 (germline): SQVTM, ANQGSEA. J gave up 5 bases and V 6 bases, and 6 bases lay outside the gene matches. The CDR3 is 14 amino acids. The CDR3 DNA sequence: TGCAGCGTCAGGACAGGGGGCGCGTATCAGCCCCAGCATTTT. It is translated as CSVRTGGAYQPQHF. Variable domain in full (rest from reference TRBV29-1 and TRBJ1-5): SAVISQKPSRDICQRGTSLTIQCQVDSQVTMMFWYRQQPGQSLTLIATANQGSEATYESGFVIDKFPISRPNLTFSTLTVSNMSPEDSSIYLCSVRTGGAYQPQHFGDGTRLSIL.

The CDR3 sequence is CASSEAWGQGHEQFF. For the CDR3, the DNA is TGTGCCAGCAGTGAAGCTTGGGGACAGGGACATGAGCAGTTCTTC. The chain joins TRBV6-1 to TRBJ2-1; 9 bases are a match to TRBD1. Germline-derived CDR1 and CDR2 are MNHNS and SASEGT. This CDR3 has 15 residues. Germline trimming cut 0 bases from V and 8 bases from J; bases unmatched to any gene: 5.

V usage is TRBV10-3 and J usage is TRBJ2-7, with a weak D call TRBD1 (6 bases). Germline CDR1 is ENHRY and CDR2 is SYGVKD. V lost 1 base, J lost 1 base, and 14 bases lay in between. CDR3 length: 16 residues. CDR3 sequence reads: CAISEFGTSVSYEQYF. The CDR3 DNA sequence: TGTGCCATCAGTGAGTTTGGGACATCAGTTTCCTACGAGCAGTACTTC.

The chain couples TRBV6-4 to TRBJ1-2; 7 bases agree with TRBD1. The germline CDR1 and CDR2 sequences are MRHNA and SNTAGT. The CDR3 contains 14 residues. The V segment lost 5 bases and the J segment 5 bases; nucleotides outside the gene matches: 8. The CDR3 DNA reads as TGTGCCAGCAGTAGTAGCAGGGGGATATATGGCTACACCTTC. It specifies CASSSSRGIYGYTF.

The chain links TRBV4-1 to TRBJ2-1, with D possibly TRBD1 on 6 matching bases. The CDR3 totals 16 residues. Between the trimmed V and J ends, which lost 0 bases and 2 bases, there was a span of 11 bases. CDR1 and CDR2 (germline): MGHRA, YSYEKL. CDR3: CASSQEGRGPYNEQFF. For the CDR3, the DNA is TGCGCCAGCAGCCAAGAGGGCAGGGGTCCCTACAATGAGCAGTTCTTC.

The chain employs TRBV30 and TRBJ1-4; D uncertain. V lost 3 bases to trimming and J lost 6 bases, with 11 bases between them. This CDR3 comprises 13 residues. Germline V gene data show CDR1 as GTSNPN and CDR2 as SVGIG (reference sequence). CDR3 sequence reads: CAWRDGLDEKLFF. CDR3 bases: TGTGCCTGGAGAGACGGGTTAGATGAAAAACTGTTTTTT.

The rearrangement uses TRBV7-2 and TRBJ2-7, with 7 bases aligning to TRBD2. Germline CDR1 is SGHTA and CDR2 is FQGNSA. The CDR3 contains 15 residues. V shed 1 base and J 0 bases; nucleotides not matched to a gene: 3. The CDR3 reads CASSLGASGSYEQYF. The CDR3 nucleotides are TGTGCCAGCAGCTTAGGTGCTAGCGGCTCCTACGAGCAGTACTTC.

V usage is TRBV29-1 and J usage is TRBJ1-4; 7 positions agree with TRBD1. Germline CDR1 is SQVTM and CDR2 is ANQGSEA. The V segment lost 0 bases and the J segment 0 bases; nucleotides outside the gene matches: 4. The CDR3 extends over 16 amino acids. The chain's CDR3 is CSVEDEDRPTNEKLFF. CDR3 coding DNA: TGCAGCGTTGAAGATGAGGACAGGCCAACTAATGAAAAACTGTTTTTT.

This clone was recorded only once. The chain uses TRBV27 and TRBJ1-5; unclear D gene. Per the germline V gene, CDR1 is MNHEY and CDR2 is SMNVEV (reference sequence). CDR3 length: 13 amino acids. Deletions cut 5 bases from V and 4 bases from J, with 9 bases between. The CDR3 here is CASSMAVNQPQHF. The CDR3 nucleotides are TGTGCCAGCAGTATGGCAGTTAATCAGCCCCAGCATTTT.

CDR3 DNA sequence: TGTGCCAGCAGTTTATCAACTCGGGACATGAGCCGAAACACTGAAGCTTTCTTT. Translating it yields CASSLSTRDMSRNTEAFF. The chain recombines TRBV28 with TRBJ1-1, with a tentative D call TRBD1 (6 bases). The V gene lost 1 base and the J gene lost 2 bases, with 20 bases spanning the gap. Looked up from germline, CDR1 is MDHEN and CDR2 is SYDVKM. The CDR3 runs to 18 residues. The full variable domain, its missing parts supplied by reference TRBV28 and TRBJ1-1, is DVKVTQSSRYLVKRTGEKVFLECVQDMDHENMFWYRQDPGLGLRLIYFSYDVKMKEKGDIPEGYSVSREKKERFSLILESASTNQTSMYLCASSLSTRDMSRNTEAFFGQGTRLTVV.

V and J are TRBV19 and TRBJ1-4; 7 bases fit TRBD1. CDR3 length: 15 amino acids. Looked up from germline, CDR1 is LNHDA and CDR2 is SQIVND (reference sequence). After removal of 4 bases from V and 4 bases from J, the junction contained 6 bases not matched to a gene. The chain's CDR3 is CASSTRDSRNEKLFF. As DNA, the CDR3 is TGTGCCAGTAGTACGCGGGACAGCCGTAATGAAAAACTGTTTTTT.

The CDR3 sequence: CSVVLAGGYEQFF. CDR3 in DNA: TGCAGCGTTGTTCTAGCGGGAGGGTATGAGCAGTTCTTC. The chain couples TRBV29-1 to TRBJ2-1; 12 nucleotides agree with TRBD2. Germline trimming cut 4 bases from V and 8 bases from J; bases unmatched to any gene: 3. In germline, CDR1 is SQVTM, CDR2 ANQGSEA. The CDR3 consists of 13 residues.

In this sample, this clone turned up once. V gene TRBV5-6 combines with J gene TRBJ2-7, with 8 bases matching TRBD2. Germline-derived CDR1 and CDR2 are SGHDT and YYEEEE. V was pared by 4 bases and J by 5 bases, with 8 bases of the junction left unmatched. The CDR3 consists of 14 residues. The CDR3 loop is CASSQKREYDEQYF. The CDR3 nucleotides are TGTGCCAGCAGCCAGAAGCGGGAGTACGACGAGCAGTACTTC.

This clone was counted only a few times. V is TRBV25-1 and J is TRBJ2-5; TRBD2 agrees at 8 bases. V gave up 7 bases and J gave up 4 bases; unmatched junction bases: 8. Germline V gene sequence: CDR1 MGHDK, CDR2 SYGVNS. This CDR3 is 14 amino acids long. The CDR3 bases are TGTGCCAGCACGGGGGGGAGAATGGCAGAGACCCAGTACTTC. Its translation: CASTGGRMAETQYF. The whole variable domain, remainder taken from reference TRBV25-1 and TRBJ2-5, is EADIYQTPRYLVIGTGKKITLECSQTMGHDKMYWYQQDPGMELHLIHYSYGVNSTEKGDLSSESTVSRIRTEHFPLTLESARPSHTSQYLCASTGGRMAETQYFGPGTRLLVL.